This entry lists 7 T cell receptor beta chains sequenced from one sample in a study of T-cell memory formation after mild COVID-19. TCRdb independently ran MiXCR on the 5' RACE reads; one entry per CDR3 protein. This table holds 45,000 to 65,000 distinct CDR3 sequences, 8% to 10% found once. The sample taken for sequencing was PBMCs or a T cell subset sorted from them (not recorded which). These receptor sequences come from a man aged 18 to 29 who had mild COVID-19 (a few samples of this study predate the infection). Cell type and time point are not known.

J is TRBJ1-6 and V is TRBV12-3 or TRBV12-4; D remains unclear. The CDR3 is 13 amino acids. V dropped 3 bases and J dropped 8 bases, with 8 bases sitting between them. CDR3 sequence: CASSLGFDSPLHF. The CDR3 DNA is TGTGCCAGCAGTTTGGGGTTTGATTCACCCCTCCACTTT.

Many counts were recorded for this clonotype. This chain connects TRBV12-3 or TRBV12-4 to TRBJ1-1; D is uncertain. The CDR3 runs 15 residues. Trimming stripped 3 bases from V and 4 bases from J, with 15 bases between. The CDR3 sequence: CASSFLPGTGTEAFF. The CDR3 DNA reads as TGTGCCAGCAGTTTTCTACCGGGCACGGGCACTGAAGCTTTCTTT.

This clonotype has a count of ten or more. The genes are TRBV11-2 and TRBJ2-5, with D unclear. V was pared by 1 base and J by 7 bases, with 13 bases between. Per germline, CDR1 SGHAT and CDR2 FQNNGV. The CDR3 spans 14 residues. CDR3 bases: TGTGCCAGCAGCTTAGGAAGGCAGATCGGGACCCAGTACTTC. Its translation: CASSLGRQIGTQYF.

This clonotype was seen a few times. The chain recombines TRBV7-9 with TRBJ2-1; unclear D gene. Germline V lookup: CDR1 SEHNR, CDR2 FQNEAQ (reference sequence). Trimming pared 2 bases from V and 9 bases from J, leaving 11 bases between. The CDR3 runs to 13 residues. As DNA, the CDR3 is TGTGCCAGCAGCTTAAGGGCCACAAGTGAGCAGTTCTTC. This sequence encodes CASSLRATSEQFF.

The chain employs TRBV10-2 and TRBJ1-1; D not certain. Trimming took off 3 bases at V and 1 base at J, with 12 bases between the two ends. Germline CDR1 and CDR2: WSHSY and SAAADI. The CDR3 covers 15 residues. CDR3 region: CASSEIGRPNTEAFF. In DNA, the CDR3 is TGCGCCAGCAGTGAAATCGGCCGACCGAACACTGAAGCTTTCTTT.

In the case of this clonotype: This likely comes from a read error, as the CDR3 has no conserved phenylalanine or tryptophan at its end. This chain connects TRBV5-1 to TRBJ1-2, with D possibly matching TRBD1 (6 bases). CDR1 is SGHRS and CDR2 is YFSETQ in the germline V gene. This CDR3 has 15 amino acids. Between the trimmed V and J ends, which lost 4 bases and 5 bases, there was a span of 18 bases. The chain's CDR3 is CASSEGHGEDYGYTL. Here the CDR3 DNA reads TGCGCCAGCAGCGAGGGACACGGGGAGGATTATGGCTACACCCTC.

This clonotype was detected ten times or more. This chain uses TRBV12-3 or TRBV12-4 with TRBJ2-3; D assignment may be TRBD1 or TRBD2 (5 bases each). V was shortened by 3 bases and J by 10 bases, with 17 bases between the two germline ends. The CDR3 covers 14 residues. The CDR3 coding sequence is TGTGCCAGCAGTTTGTCAGGGACGGGCCTGGCGCAGTATTTT. It translates to CASSLSGTGLAQYF.